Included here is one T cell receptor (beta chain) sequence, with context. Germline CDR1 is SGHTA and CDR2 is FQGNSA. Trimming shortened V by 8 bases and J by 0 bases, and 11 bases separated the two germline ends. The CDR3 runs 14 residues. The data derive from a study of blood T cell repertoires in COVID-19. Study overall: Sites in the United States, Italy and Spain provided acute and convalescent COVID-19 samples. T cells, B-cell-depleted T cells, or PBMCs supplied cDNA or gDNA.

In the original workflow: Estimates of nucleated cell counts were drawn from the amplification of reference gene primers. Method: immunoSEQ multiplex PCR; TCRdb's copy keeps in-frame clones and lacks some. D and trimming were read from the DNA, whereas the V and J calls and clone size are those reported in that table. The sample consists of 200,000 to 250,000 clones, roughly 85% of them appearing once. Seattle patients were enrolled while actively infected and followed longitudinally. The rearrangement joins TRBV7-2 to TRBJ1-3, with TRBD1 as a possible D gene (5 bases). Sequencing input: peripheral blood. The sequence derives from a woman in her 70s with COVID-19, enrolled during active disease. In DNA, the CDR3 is TGTGCCAGCGGCCCCAGGGACTCTGGAAACACCATATATTTT. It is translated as CASGPRDSGNTIYF.